The source of this T cell receptor beta chain is a study of T cell repertoires in cytomegalovirus infection. J gave up 2 bases and V 4 bases, and 10 bases lay outside the gene matches. Germline CDR1 reads SGHTA; CDR2 reads FQGNSA. The CDR3 runs to 17 residues. This clonotype appeared many times. No antigen is known for it. TCRdb re-analysed the reads in MiXCR, keeping a single row per CDR3 protein. Among approximately 770,000 distinct CDR3 sequences listed, approximately 32% were seen once. The specimen was cultured CD8+ T cells from PBMCs, collected from culture after CMV antigen stimulation. The J gene is TRBJ1-1, the V gene TRBV7-2; 10 bases map to TRBD1. The receptor comes from a human donor in good health (CMV status not recorded). Some clones in this sample may be carry-over from other donors' samples. CDR3 residues: CASSSWDRGDRNTEAFF. The CDR3 DNA reads TGTGCCAGCAGCTCGTGGGACAGGGGTGATAGAAACACTGAAGCTTTCTTT.